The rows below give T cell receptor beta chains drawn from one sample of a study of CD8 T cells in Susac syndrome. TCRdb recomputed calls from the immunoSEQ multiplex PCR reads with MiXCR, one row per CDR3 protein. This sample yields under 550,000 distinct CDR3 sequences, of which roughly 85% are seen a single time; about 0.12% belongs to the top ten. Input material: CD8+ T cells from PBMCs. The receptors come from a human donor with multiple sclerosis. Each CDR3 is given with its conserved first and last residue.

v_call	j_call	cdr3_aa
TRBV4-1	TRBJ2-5	CASSQEGPQETQYF
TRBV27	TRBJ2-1	CASSLSGLAGDEQFF
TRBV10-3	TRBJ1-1	CAISGGQRNTEAFF
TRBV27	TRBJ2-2	CASSLIPGELFF
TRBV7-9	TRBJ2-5	CASSPLKGGTQYF
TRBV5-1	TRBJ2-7	CASSHGTDSYEQYF
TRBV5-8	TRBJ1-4	CASSFREPATNEKLFF
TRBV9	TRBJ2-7	CASSPGPGTTLYEQYF
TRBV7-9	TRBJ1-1	CASTSPRANTEAFF
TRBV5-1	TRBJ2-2	CASSSSLAAGTGELFF
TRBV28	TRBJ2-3	CASLRAARSDTQYF
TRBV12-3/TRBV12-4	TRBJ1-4	CASSYLRTNEKLFF
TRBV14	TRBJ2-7	CASSQEAGAYEQYF